This record concerns one T cell receptor (beta chain) sequence. The antigen remains undetermined. TCRdb keeps only in-frame clones here, not all; method: immunoSEQ multiplex PCR. The sample lists over 100,000 clones; about 87% were seen once. These data come from a study of T cell responses to AZD1222 COVID-19 vaccine. Germline CDR1 and CDR2: KGHSH and LQKENI. Trimming removed 3 bases at V and 4 bases at J, with 12 bases between. There are 14 residues in the CDR3. Study-level points and caveats: After two AZD1222 doses, spike-specific TCR breadth and depth rose versus day 0.

The origin of this receptor is an adult who received the AZD1222 COVID-19 vaccine. The J gene is TRBJ1-2, the V gene TRBV18; D is undetermined. The starting material was peripheral blood, obtained 28 days after the second AZD1222 dose. Here the CDR3 DNA reads TGTGCCAGCTCACCCGAGTCGGGTTCCTATGGCTACACCTTC. It translates to CASSPESGSYGYTF.